Below are 19 T cell receptor beta chains sequenced from a single sample in a study of CD8 T cells in Susac syndrome. A quantity of roughly 0.5 to 1 ug RNA underwent reverse transcription using random hexamers. TCRdb reprocessed the immunoSEQ multiplex PCR reads via MiXCR and lists one record per CDR3 protein. This table holds roughly 190,000 distinct CDR3 sequences, roughly 91% found once. Sequences were obtained from CD4+ T cells from PBMCs. The receptor set was obtained from a human donor with Susac syndrome.

V gene TRBV5-1 combines with J gene TRBJ2-1; TRBD2 is a possible D gene (5 bases). Trimming removed 0 bases from V and 7 bases from J, with 17 bases in between. There are 16 residues in the CDR3. Germline lookup yields CDR1 SGHRS and CDR2 YFSETQ. CDR3 DNA: TGCGCCAGCAGCTTGGCCGATAGCGCTACTTTTAATGAGCAGTTCTTC. Translation: CASSLADSATFNEQFF.

This chain links TRBV19 with TRBJ1-5; D might be TRBD1 (5 bases). Germline V lookup: CDR1 LNHDA, CDR2 SQIVND (reference sequence). Trimming removed 3 bases at V and 7 bases at J, with 10 bases between. The CDR3 sequence is 13 residues long. This CDR3 is CASSIQQGQPQHF. The CDR3 DNA is TGTGCCAGTAGTATCCAGCAGGGACAGCCCCAGCATTTT.

CDR3 coding DNA: TGCAGCGTTGAATTGGAGGGGGGACCCACAGATACGCAGTATTTT. Protein sequence: CSVELEGGPTDTQYF. The J gene is TRBJ2-3, the V gene TRBV29-1; D tentatively reads TRBD1 or TRBD2 (6 bases each). The germline V gene has CDR1 SQVTM and CDR2 ANQGSEA. The length of the CDR3 is 15 residues. V was pared by 2 bases and J by 2 bases, with 14 bases between.

The chain combines TRBV5-6 with TRBJ2-5; a possible D gene is TRBD2 (6 bases). The CDR3 covers 15 residues. The germline V gene has CDR1 SGHDT and CDR2 YYEEEE. Between the trimmed V and J ends, which lost 1 base and 5 bases, there was a span of 15 bases. CDR3 DNA: TGTGCCAGCAGCTTGAGGAGGGCCCGGGTTGAGACCCAGTACTTC. Residues: CASSLRRARVETQYF. The full variable domain, with the rest looked up from reference TRBV5-6 and TRBJ2-5, is DAGVTQSPTHLIKTRGQQVTLRCSPKSGHDTVSWYQQALGQGPQFIFQYYEEEERQRGNFPDRFSGHQFPNYSSELNVNALLLGDSALYLCASSLRRARVETQYFGPGTRLLVL.

V is TRBV20-1 and J is TRBJ2-3; 16 nucleotides agree with TRBD2. CDR3 length: 19 amino acids. Germline trimming cut 0 bases from V and 1 base from J; bases unmatched to any gene: 7. Germline CDR1 is DFQATT and CDR2 is SNEGSKA (reference sequence). CDR3 loop: CSARDFRGLAGGGTDTQYF. The CDR3 DNA sequence: TGCAGTGCTAGAGATTTTCGGGGACTAGCGGGAGGGGGCACAGATACGCAGTATTTT.

The rearrangement links TRBV9 to TRBJ2-7, with 9 positions matching TRBD1. Per germline, CDR1 SGDLS and CDR2 YYNGEE. The CDR3 has 14 amino acids. Trimming removed 1 base from V and 5 bases from J; junction bases left unmatched: 4. CDR3 sequence (DNA): TGTGCCAGCAGCGTAAGAGACAGGGGGAACGAGCAGTACTTC. Amino acid sequence: CASSVRDRGNEQYF.

The V call is TRBV5-6, the J call TRBJ2-4; D is ambiguous. The germline V gene encodes CDR1 SGHDT and CDR2 YYEEEE. The ends were cut back, 0 bases at V and 5 bases at J, with 6 bases in the middle. The CDR3 length is 13 residues. DNA of the CDR3: TGTGCCAGCAGCTTGGACTACGAAAACATTCAGTACTTC. Translating it yields CASSLDYENIQYF.

Only one count was recorded for this clonotype. This chain uses TRBV20-1 with TRBJ1-5; 7 bases agree with TRBD1. Germline V gene lookup returns CDR1 DFQATT and CDR2 SNEGSKA (reference sequence). The CDR3 is made up of 13 amino acids. After removal of 5 bases from V and 8 bases from J, the junction contained 9 bases not matched to a gene. CDR3 region: CSALDRLMEPQHF. DNA for the CDR3: TGCAGTGCTCTGGACAGGCTTATGGAGCCCCAGCATTTT.

The chain combines TRBV20-1 with TRBJ1-3, with 7 bases fitting TRBD1. The CDR3 consists of 13 residues. The V segment lost 5 bases and the J segment 6 bases; nucleotides outside the gene matches: 7. CDR1 and CDR2 (germline): DFQATT, SNEGSKA (reference sequence). This CDR3 reads CSAQLTGENTIYF. The CDR3 region has the DNA TGCAGTGCTCAGCTAACAGGGGAAAACACCATATATTTT.

V usage is TRBV3-1 and J usage is TRBJ2-1, with 8 bases matching TRBD2. The trim removed 1 base at V and 4 bases at J, leaving 9 bases unmatched. The length of the CDR3 is 17 residues. CDR1 and CDR2 from the germline V gene are LGHDT and YNNKEL (reference sequence). CDR3 DNA sequence: TGTGCCAGCAGCCAAGTAGGAGAGCGGGGGCCTTACAATGAGCAGTTCTTC. It encodes CASSQVGERGPYNEQFF.

This chain joins TRBV29-1 and TRBJ1-1; D gene unclear. CDR3 length: 14 amino acids. CDR1 and CDR2 (germline): SQVTM, ANQGSEA. Trimming left V 6 bases short and J 5 bases short, with 19 bases between. The CDR3 DNA reads TGCAGCGTAACGACCAAGTGGGTGGGAACTGAAGCTTTCTTT. Its translation: CSVTTKWVGTEAFF.

This clonotype showed up just once. The rearrangement uses TRBV7-2 and TRBJ1-1; TRBD1 matches 12 bases. Germline lookup yields CDR1 SGHTA and CDR2 FQGNSA. The V gene end was trimmed by 4 bases and the J gene end by 5 bases; junction bases not matched to a gene: 5. There are 15 residues in the CDR3. CDR3 in DNA: TGTGCCAGCAGCTCTGGGGACAGGGGGCTAACTGAAGCTTTCTTT. The encoded protein is CASSSGDRGLTEAFF.

J is TRBJ1-1 and V is TRBV3-1; D is uncertain. The CDR3 consists of 13 residues. V gave up 1 base and J gave up 3 bases, with 6 bases separating them. Germline values: CDR1 LGHDT, CDR2 YNNKEL (reference sequence). CDR3 nucleotide sequence: TGTGCCAGCAGCCAAGTAGACTACACTGAAGCTTTCTTT. It translates to CASSQVDYTEAFF.

The chain links TRBV9 to TRBJ2-3, with 14 nucleotides matching TRBD2. Germline CDR1 reads SGDLS; CDR2 reads YYNGEE. This CDR3 has 16 amino acids. Trimming took 3 bases from V and 4 from J; bases not matched to a gene: 4. Here the CDR3 DNA reads TGTGCCAGCAGCGGGGGACTAGCGGGAGTTGCAGATACGCAGTATTTT. Translation: CASSGGLAGVADTQYF.

On this clonotype itself: The CDR3 end shows no conserved phenylalanine or tryptophan, and so a read error is likely. This sequence joins TRBV18 and TRBJ2-7; D is unclear. The CDR3 covers 15 residues. In germline, CDR1 is KGHSH, CDR2 LQKENI. V lost 4 bases and J lost 2, with 15 bases in between. The CDR3 protein is CASSLRTFRPYEQYL. CDR3 in DNA: TGTGCCAGCTCACTAAGAACATTCCGGCCCTACGAGCAGTACCTC.

The J gene is TRBJ2-7, the V gene TRBV6-5; 11 bases match TRBD1. The germline V gene has CDR1 MNHEY and CDR2 SVGAGI. V gave up 2 bases and J gave up 2 bases; unmatched junction bases: 8. The CDR3 has 17 amino acids. In DNA form, the CDR3 reads TGTGCCAGCAGTTACGGGACAGGGGGACCCCACGCCTACGAGCAGTACTTC. Its translation: CASSYGTGGPHAYEQYF.

The rearrangement links TRBV29-1 to TRBJ2-1; TRBD2 matches at 7 bases. Germline loops: CDR1 SQVTM, CDR2 ANQGSEA. V dropped 2 bases and J dropped 2; count of bases not matched to a gene: 3. CDR3 length: 14 amino acids. Written as DNA, the CDR3 is TGCAGCGTTGAAAAGAGCGGGGCCTACAATGAGCAGTTCTTC. This gives the protein CSVEKSGAYNEQFF.

V usage is TRBV7-2 and J usage is TRBJ2-7; D ambiguous. The V end lost 5 bases, the J end lost 7 bases, and 15 bases lay between the germline ends. Germline V gives CDR1 SGHTA, CDR2 FQGNSA. This CDR3 is built from 13 residues. This CDR3 is CASSNPPPREQYF. For the CDR3, the DNA is TGTGCCAGCAGCAACCCTCCCCCTAGGGAGCAGTACTTC.

This CDR3 is CASSRLAARETQYF. CDR3 nucleotides: TGTGCCAGCAGTAGACTAGCCGCCCGTGAGACCCAGTACTTC. The chain has TRBV12-3 or TRBV12-4 and TRBJ2-5; the match to TRBD2 covers 7 bases. V lost 5 bases to trimming and J lost 5 bases; unmatched junction nucleotides: 8. The CDR3 extends over 14 amino acids.